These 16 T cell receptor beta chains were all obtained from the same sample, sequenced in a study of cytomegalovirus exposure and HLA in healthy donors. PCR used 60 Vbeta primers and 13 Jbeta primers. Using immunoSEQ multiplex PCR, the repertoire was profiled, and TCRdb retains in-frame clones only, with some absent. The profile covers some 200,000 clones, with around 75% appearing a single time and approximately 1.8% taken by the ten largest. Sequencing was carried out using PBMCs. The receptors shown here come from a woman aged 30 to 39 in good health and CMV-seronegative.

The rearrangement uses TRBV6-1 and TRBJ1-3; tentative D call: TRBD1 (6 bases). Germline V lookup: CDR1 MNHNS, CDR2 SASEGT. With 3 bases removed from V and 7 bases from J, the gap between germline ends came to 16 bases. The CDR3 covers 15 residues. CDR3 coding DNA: TGTGCCAGCAGTGATGTAGCGACAGGTTATAACACCATATATTTT. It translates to CASSDVATGYNTIYF.

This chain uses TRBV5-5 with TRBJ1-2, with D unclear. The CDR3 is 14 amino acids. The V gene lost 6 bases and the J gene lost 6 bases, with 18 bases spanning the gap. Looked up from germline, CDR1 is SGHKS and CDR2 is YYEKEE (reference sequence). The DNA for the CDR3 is TGTGCCAGCACACTATCAGTGATGAAGGATGGCTACACCTTC. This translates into CASTLSVMKDGYTF. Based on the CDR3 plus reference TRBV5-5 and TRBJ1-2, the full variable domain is DAGVTQSPTHLIKTRGQQVTLRCSPISGHKSVSWYQQVLGQGPQFIFQYYEKEERGRGNFPDRFSARQFPNYSSELNVNALLLGDSALYLCASTLSVMKDGYTFGSGTRLTVV.

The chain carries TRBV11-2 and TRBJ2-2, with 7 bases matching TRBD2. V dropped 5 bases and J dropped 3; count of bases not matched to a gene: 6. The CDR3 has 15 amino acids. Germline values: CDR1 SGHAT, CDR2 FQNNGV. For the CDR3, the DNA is TGTGCCAGCAGCGCACTGGGAGGGGACACCGGGGAGCTGTTTTTT. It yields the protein CASSALGGDTGELFF. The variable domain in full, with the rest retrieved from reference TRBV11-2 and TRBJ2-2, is EAGVAQSPRYKIIEKRQSVAFWCNPISGHATLYWYQQILGQGPKLLIQFQNNGVVDDSQLPKDRFSAERLKGVDSTLKIQPAKLEDSAVYLCASSALGGDTGELFFGEGSRLTVL.

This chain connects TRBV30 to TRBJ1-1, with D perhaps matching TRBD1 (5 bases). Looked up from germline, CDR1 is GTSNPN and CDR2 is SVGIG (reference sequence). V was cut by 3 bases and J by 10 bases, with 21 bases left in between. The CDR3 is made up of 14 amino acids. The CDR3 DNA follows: TGTGCCTGGAGCATTGCAGGGCCTGGAATTGGAGCTTTCTTT. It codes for CAWSIAGPGIGAFF.

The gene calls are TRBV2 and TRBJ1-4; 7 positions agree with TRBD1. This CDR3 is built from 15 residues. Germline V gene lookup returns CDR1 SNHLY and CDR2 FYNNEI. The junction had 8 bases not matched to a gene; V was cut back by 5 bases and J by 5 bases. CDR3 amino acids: CASSYQTGYNEKLFF. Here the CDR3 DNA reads TGTGCCAGCAGTTACCAGACAGGGTACAATGAAAAACTGTTTTTT.

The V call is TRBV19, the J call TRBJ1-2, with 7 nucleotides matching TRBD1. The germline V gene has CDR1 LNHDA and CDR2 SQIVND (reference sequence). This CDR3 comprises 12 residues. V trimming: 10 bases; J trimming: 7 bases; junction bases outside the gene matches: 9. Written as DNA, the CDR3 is TGTGCCACCGCAGGACAGGTCCTTGGCTACACCTTC. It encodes CATAGQVLGYTF.

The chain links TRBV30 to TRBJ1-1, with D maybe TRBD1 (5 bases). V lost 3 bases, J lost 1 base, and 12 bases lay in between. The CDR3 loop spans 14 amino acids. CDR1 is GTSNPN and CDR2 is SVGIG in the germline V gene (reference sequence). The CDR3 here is CAWSEGVGNTEAFF. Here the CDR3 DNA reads TGTGCCTGGAGCGAAGGGGTGGGGAACACTGAAGCTTTCTTT.

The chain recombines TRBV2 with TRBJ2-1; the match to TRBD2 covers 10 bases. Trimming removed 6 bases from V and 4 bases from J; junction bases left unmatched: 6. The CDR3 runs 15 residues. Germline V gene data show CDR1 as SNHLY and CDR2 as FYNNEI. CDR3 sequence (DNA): TGTGCCAGCAGGGTAGCGGGGGGACGATACAATGAGCAGTTCTTC. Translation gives CASRVAGGRYNEQFF. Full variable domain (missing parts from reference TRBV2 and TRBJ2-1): EPEVTQTPSHQVTQMGQEVILRCVPISNHLYFYWYRQILGQKVEFLVSFYNNEISEKSEIFDDQFSVERPDGSNFTLKIRSTKLEDSAMYFCASRVAGGRYNEQFFGPGTRLTVL.

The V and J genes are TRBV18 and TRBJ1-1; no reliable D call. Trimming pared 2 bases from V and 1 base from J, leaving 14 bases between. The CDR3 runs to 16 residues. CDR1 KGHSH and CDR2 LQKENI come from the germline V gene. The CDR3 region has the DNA TGTGCCAGCTCACCAGGATTGGCAGGATCGAACACTGAAGCTTTCTTT. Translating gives CASSPGLAGSNTEAFF.

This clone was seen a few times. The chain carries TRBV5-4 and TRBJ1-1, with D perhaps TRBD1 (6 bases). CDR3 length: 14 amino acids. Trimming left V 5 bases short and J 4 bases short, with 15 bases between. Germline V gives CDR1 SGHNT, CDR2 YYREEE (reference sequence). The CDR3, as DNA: TGTGCCAGCAGTACAGGGATCCAGGTCACTGAAGCTTTCTTT. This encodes CASSTGIQVTEAFF.

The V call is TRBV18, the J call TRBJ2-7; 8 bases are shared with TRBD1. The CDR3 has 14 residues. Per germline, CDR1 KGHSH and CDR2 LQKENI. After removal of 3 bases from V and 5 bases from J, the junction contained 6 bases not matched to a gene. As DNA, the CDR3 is TGTGCCAGCTCACCCGGACAGGGTCCAAACGAGCAGTACTTC. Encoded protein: CASSPGQGPNEQYF.

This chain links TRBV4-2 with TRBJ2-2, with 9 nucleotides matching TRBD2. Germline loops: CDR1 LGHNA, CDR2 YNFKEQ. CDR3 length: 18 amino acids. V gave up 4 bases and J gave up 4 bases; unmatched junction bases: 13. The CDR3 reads CASSPLPSSGMLTGELFF. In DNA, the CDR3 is TGTGCCAGCAGCCCACTCCCCTCTAGCGGGATGCTCACCGGGGAGCTGTTTTTT.

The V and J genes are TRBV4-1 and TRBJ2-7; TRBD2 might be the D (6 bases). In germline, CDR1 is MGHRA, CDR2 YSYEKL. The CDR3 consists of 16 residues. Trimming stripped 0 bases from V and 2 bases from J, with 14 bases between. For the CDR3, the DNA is TGCGCCAGCAGCCAAGAAGTCGGGGGAGTTACCTACGAGCAGTACTTC. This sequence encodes CASSQEVGGVTYEQYF.

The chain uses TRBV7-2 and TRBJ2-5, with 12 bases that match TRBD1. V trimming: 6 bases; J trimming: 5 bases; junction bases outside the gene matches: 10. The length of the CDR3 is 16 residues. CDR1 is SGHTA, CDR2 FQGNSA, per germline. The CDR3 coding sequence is TGTGCCAGCAGAAGTCCCCGGGACAGGGGGCGGGAGACCCAGTACTTC. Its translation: CASRSPRDRGRETQYF.

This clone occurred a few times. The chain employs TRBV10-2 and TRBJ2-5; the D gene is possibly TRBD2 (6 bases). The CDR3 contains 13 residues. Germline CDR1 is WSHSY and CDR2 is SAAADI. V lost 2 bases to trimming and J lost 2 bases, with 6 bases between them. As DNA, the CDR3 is TGCGCCAGCAGTGAGGCGGGACAAGAGACCCAGTACTTC. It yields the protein CASSEAGQETQYF.

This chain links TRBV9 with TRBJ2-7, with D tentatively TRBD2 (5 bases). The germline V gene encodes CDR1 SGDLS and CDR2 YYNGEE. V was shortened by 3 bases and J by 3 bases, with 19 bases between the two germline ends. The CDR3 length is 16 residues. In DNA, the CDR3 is TGTGCCAGCAGCGCCCCCCCTAGGACTGTAATCTACGAGCAGTACTTC. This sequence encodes CASSAPPRTVIYEQYF.